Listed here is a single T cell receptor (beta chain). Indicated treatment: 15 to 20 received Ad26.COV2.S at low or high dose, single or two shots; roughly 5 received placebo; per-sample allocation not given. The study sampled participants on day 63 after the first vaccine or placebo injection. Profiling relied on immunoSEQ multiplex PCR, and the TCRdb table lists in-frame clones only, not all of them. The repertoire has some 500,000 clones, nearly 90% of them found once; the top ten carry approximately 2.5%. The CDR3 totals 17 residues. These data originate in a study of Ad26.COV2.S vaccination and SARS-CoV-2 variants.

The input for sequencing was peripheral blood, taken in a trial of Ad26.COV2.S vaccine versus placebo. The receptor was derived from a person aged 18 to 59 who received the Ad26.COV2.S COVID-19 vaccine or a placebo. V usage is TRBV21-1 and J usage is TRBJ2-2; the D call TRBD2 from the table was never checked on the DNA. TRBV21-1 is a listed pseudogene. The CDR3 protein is CASSPARGESLTGELFF. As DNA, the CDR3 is TGTGCCAGCAGCCCTGCGCGGGGGGAGTCTCTCACCGGGGAGCTGTTTTTT.